The present T cell receptor (beta chain) was sequenced within a study of blood T cell repertoires in COVID-19. Study as a whole: The origin of the acute and convalescent COVID-19 samples was the United States, Italy and Spain. Sources were T cells, B-cell-depleted T cells, or PBMCs; the material itself was cDNA or gDNA.

CDR3 length equals 15 residues. Germline CDR1 and CDR2: SGHRS and YFSETQ. V was pared by 1 base and J by 3 bases, with 5 bases of the junction left unmatched. This clone was picked up a small number of times. As processed by the authors: The assay estimated nucleated cells by amplifying reference gene primers. Sequencing used immunoSEQ multiplex PCR; TCRdb keeps in-frame clones, though not all of them. V and J calls and clone size come straight from that table; D and trimming were deduced from the DNA. The table lists about 120,000 clones, 65% to 85% of them singletons. The receptor's source is a woman in her seventies with acute or convalescent COVID-19. This chain uses TRBV5-1 with TRBJ2-5; 8 bases agree with TRBD1. Sequenced material: peripheral blood. In nucleotides, the CDR3 is TGCGCCAGCAGCTTGACGGGACAGGAGAAAGAGACCCAGTACTTC. This encodes CASSLTGQEKETQYF.